The present TCR beta chain was sequenced within a study of T cell responses to AZD1222 COVID-19 vaccine. The CDR3 extends over 14 amino acids. Per the germline V gene, CDR1 is SNHLY and CDR2 is FYNNEI. Trimming left V 4 bases short and J 1 base short, with 10 bases between. The data were produced by immunoSEQ multiplex PCR, yet TCRdb's version contains in-frame clones alone and is incomplete. The table includes 150,000 to 200,000 clones, roughly nine tenths detected once. The sample here was peripheral blood, taken 28 days after the second AZD1222 dose. The chain carries TRBV2 and TRBJ1-1; D remains ambiguous. The origin of this receptor is an adult who received the AZD1222 COVID-19 vaccine. The CDR3 sequence: CASSARPGNTEAFF. The CDR3 DNA sequence: TGTGCCAGCAGTGCTCGACCGGGGAACACTGAAGCTTTCTTT.